The next 23 T cell receptor beta chains were all read from a single sample in a study of regulatory T cells in long-lasting Graves disease. Time point described: newly diagnosed GD, antithyroid drugs for less than 3 months. PBMCs provided the RNA from which the TCR library was made. Researchers made TCR beta libraries by using iRepertoire HTBI primers and running Arm-PCR on CDR3 regions. TCRdb passed the multiplex PCR reads through MiXCR, listing each CDR3 protein once. The table lists 500,000 or so distinct CDR3 sequences, approximately 16% of them singletons, with 25% in the top ten. Another study also made use of these data, one on T cells in Graves' hyperthyroidism and ophthalmopathy.

This sample comprised peripheral blood mononuclear cells (PBMCs), obtained at new diagnosis, from a patient treated with antithyroid drugs. The receptors were gathered from a woman aged 35-65 years with Graves disease.

The V gene is TRBV30, the J gene TRBJ2-2; 8 positions agree with TRBD1. Germline lookup yields CDR1 GTSNPN and CDR2 SVGIG (reference sequence). The CDR3 runs 15 residues. J gave up 5 bases and V 1 base, and 6 bases lay outside the gene matches. This chain's CDR3 is CAWSAQGVRTGELFF. CDR3 nucleotides: TGTGCCTGGAGTGCACAGGGGGTTAGGACCGGGGAGCTGTTTTTT.

In this sample, this clonotype turned up a few times. The chain carries TRBV9 and TRBJ2-2, with 10 bases fitting TRBD2. The CDR3 is 18 amino acids. With V trimmed by 0 bases and J by 2 bases, 7 bases remained unmatched. Germline CDR1 reads SGDLS; CDR2 reads YYNGEE. In nucleotides, the CDR3 is TGTGCCAGCAGCGTAGCTCCTAGCGGGGGACTCAACACCGGGGAGCTGTTTTTT. Protein product: CASSVAPSGGLNTGELFF.

This clonotype was counted ten times or more. The chain employs TRBV6-1 and TRBJ2-3; 10 positions agree with TRBD1. The CDR3 consists of 14 residues. Germline CDR1 and CDR2: MNHNS and SASEGT. V shed 7 bases, J shed 6 bases, and the junction held 7 bases outside the gene matches. Here the CDR3 reads CASNPGQGIDTQYF. The CDR3 nucleotides read TGTGCCAGCAACCCGGGACAGGGGATTGATACGCAGTATTTT.

The chain links TRBV10-2 to TRBJ1-6; perhaps TRBD1 as D (6 bases). This CDR3 is built from 15 residues. Germline lookup yields CDR1 WSHSY and CDR2 SAAADI. Trimming left V 1 base short and J 9 bases short, with 13 bases between. The CDR3 loop is CASSEYDRSPSPLHF. The CDR3 DNA reads TGCGCCAGCAGTGAGTACGACAGGAGCCCTTCACCCCTCCACTTT.

This clonotype was recorded a few times. J is TRBJ1-1 and V is TRBV5-5; 8 bases match TRBD1. The CDR3 runs to 15 residues. The junction had 2 bases not matched to a gene; V was cut back by 0 bases and J by 1 base. Germline V gene sequence: CDR1 SGHKS, CDR2 YYEKEE (reference sequence). CDR3: CASSLAGQGNTEAFF. DNA for the CDR3: TGTGCCAGCAGCTTGGCCGGACAGGGGAACACTGAAGCTTTCTTT.

This clonotype was observed a handful of times. The genes are TRBV2 and TRBJ2-7; D assignment may be TRBD1 or TRBD2 (6 bases each). Germline CDR1 reads SNHLY; CDR2 reads FYNNEI. The CDR3 runs 15 residues. V was shortened by 8 bases and J by 3 bases, with 20 bases between the two germline ends. CDR3 residues: CASVKGGQHYYEQYF. The CDR3 DNA follows: TGTGCCAGCGTGAAGGGAGGACAGCATTACTACGAGCAGTACTTC. Full variable domain (rest looked up from reference TRBV2 and TRBJ2-7): EPEVTQTPSHQVTQMGQEVILRCVPISNHLYFYWYRQILGQKVEFLVSFYNNEISEKSEIFDDQFSVERPDGSNFTLKIRSTKLEDSAMYFCASVKGGQHYYEQYFGPGTRLTVT.

Many counts were recorded for this clonotype. This chain links TRBV10-1 with TRBJ2-5; D is undetermined. The CDR3 is 13 amino acids. Trimming removed 2 bases at V and 8 bases at J, with 12 bases between. Germline V gene data show CDR1 as WNHNN and CDR2 as SYGVQD (reference sequence). Written as DNA, the CDR3 is TGCGCCAGCAGTGAGCCTCCGGGCGGAACCCAGTACTTC. Amino acid sequence: CASSEPPGGTQYF.

Many counts were recorded for this clonotype. The chain is built from TRBV2 and TRBJ1-2, with D uncertain. Germline V CDR1 and CDR2: SNHLY, FYNNEI. This CDR3 is 10 amino acids long. Trimming removed 3 bases at V and 7 bases at J, with 3 bases between. CDR3 DNA: TGTGCCAGCAGTGATGGTGGCTACACCTTC. Its protein is CASSDGGYTF.

The V call is TRBV30, the J call TRBJ2-7; D may be TRBD2 (6 bases). From germline, CDR1 is GTSNPN and CDR2 SVGIG (reference sequence). The CDR3 has 14 residues. V lost 0 bases to trimming and J lost 2 bases, with 11 bases between them. CDR3 DNA: TGTGCCTGGAGTGTGGGGGACTCAACCTACGAGCAGTACTTC. Amino acids: CAWSVGDSTYEQYF. Full variable domain (outside the CDR3, taken from reference TRBV30 and TRBJ2-7): SQTIHQWPATLVQPVGSPLSLECTVEGTSNPNLYWYRQAAGRGLQLLFYSVGIGQISSEVPQNLSASRPQDRQFILSSKKLLLSDSGFYLCAWSVGDSTYEQYFGPGTRLTVT.

The gene calls are TRBV10-1 and TRBJ1-1; 7 nucleotides align to TRBD1. Losses at the gene ends were 4 bases for V and 1 base for J; bases not matched to a gene: 6. This CDR3 comprises 15 residues. Germline V gene sequence: CDR1 WNHNN, CDR2 SYGVQD (reference sequence). CDR3 sequence (DNA): TGCGCCAGCAGTGCCTTTGGGACAGCGAACACTGAAGCTTTCTTT. Translation gives CASSAFGTANTEAFF.

This clonotype was found a few times. The V and J genes are TRBV11-2 and TRBJ1-2; D unclear. Germline V CDR1 and CDR2: SGHAT, FQNNGV. The ends were cut back, 4 bases at V and 10 bases at J, with 10 bases in the middle. The CDR3 covers 11 residues. The CDR3 protein is CASSSRVSYTF. The CDR3 DNA reads TGTGCCAGCAGCTCGAGGGTGTCCTACACCTTC.

The chain combines TRBV18 with TRBJ1-6, with TRBD1 matching over 7 bases. The CDR3 consists of 13 residues. Germline-derived CDR1 and CDR2 are KGHSH and LQKENI. With 4 bases clipped from V and 10 bases from J, the junction kept 4 bases outside the gene matches. This CDR3 is CASSQGAGSPLHF. The CDR3 region has the DNA TGTGCCAGCTCACAGGGGGCTGGGTCACCCCTCCACTTT.

The sample holds many counts of this clonotype. This chain connects TRBV20-1 to TRBJ2-3; weak D call: TRBD1 (6 bases). CDR1 and CDR2 from the germline V gene are DFQATT and SNEGSKA (reference sequence). V was shortened by 0 bases and J by 2 bases, with 9 bases between the two germline ends. The CDR3 runs to 14 residues. In DNA form, the CDR3 reads TGCAGTGCTAGAGAGTCAGGGGCCACAGATACGCAGTATTTT. Its protein product is CSARESGATDTQYF.

This clonotype came up many times. V gene TRBV7-8 combines with J gene TRBJ2-3; weak D call: TRBD2 (5 bases). Germline V gene lookup returns CDR1 SGHVS and CDR2 FQNEAQ. V lost 7 bases and J lost 4, with 6 bases in between. The CDR3 has 11 amino acids. CDR3 amino acids: CASTGADTQYF. The CDR3 DNA reads as TGTGCCAGCACCGGGGCAGATACGCAGTATTTT. Looking up the rest from reference TRBV7-8 and TRBJ2-3 gives the full variable domain: GAGVSQSPRYKVAKRGQDVALRCDPISGHVSLFWYQQALGQGPEFLTYFQNEAQLDKSGLPSDRFFAERPEGSVSTLKIQRTQQEDSAVYLCASTGADTQYFGPGTRLTVL.

V and J are TRBV19 and TRBJ1-6; D not resolved. This CDR3 region has 12 residues. Looked up from germline, CDR1 is LNHDA and CDR2 is SQIVND (reference sequence). V lost 4 bases, J lost 9 bases, and 7 bases lay in between. The CDR3 reads CASSSVVSPLHF. In DNA form, the CDR3 reads TGTGCCAGTAGTAGCGTCGTTTCACCCCTCCACTTT.

This clonotype has a handful of counts. The V call is TRBV5-1, the J call TRBJ1-6, with 9 bases aligning to TRBD1. Trimming at V came to 6 bases and at J to 10 bases, leaving 11 bases not matched to a gene. CDR1 and CDR2 from the germline V gene are SGHRS and YFSETQ. This CDR3 contains 15 residues. CDR3 amino acids: CASNSEGQGASPLHF. CDR3 nucleotides: TGCGCCAGCAACTCTGAGGGACAGGGCGCCTCACCCCTCCACTTT.

V usage is TRBV12-3 or TRBV12-4 and J usage is TRBJ1-5; D is perhaps TRBD1 (5 bases). Trimming removed 3 bases from V and 6 bases from J, with 9 bases in between. There are 13 residues in the CDR3. This chain's CDR3 is CASSFRGTQPQHF. DNA for the CDR3: TGTGCCAGCAGTTTTCGGGGGACTCAGCCCCAGCATTTT.

This chain joins TRBV3-1 and TRBJ2-4; 7 bases match TRBD1. V gave up 2 bases and J gave up 5 bases; unmatched junction bases: 9. The CDR3 consists of 16 residues. Germline values: CDR1 LGHDT, CDR2 YNNKEL (reference sequence). In DNA form, the CDR3 reads TGTGCCAGCAGCCAACGGGACAGAGGGGCCCAAAACATTCAGTACTTC. Translated: CASSQRDRGAQNIQYF.

This clonotype showed up just a few times. This chain joins TRBV6-2 or TRBV6-3 and TRBJ1-2; TRBD1 agrees at 9 bases. Germline V CDR1 and CDR2: MNHEY, SVGEGT. CDR3 length equals 14 residues. J gave up 8 bases and V 2 bases, and 6 bases lay outside the gene matches. Here the CDR3 DNA reads TGTGCCAGCAGTTACGGGGGACAGGGAATGGGCTACACCTTC. It yields the protein CASSYGGQGMGYTF.

There are many counts of this clonotype. This chain links TRBV7-9 with TRBJ2-7; D possibly uses TRBD1 or TRBD2 (5 bases each). CDR1 is SEHNR, CDR2 FQNEAQ, per germline (reference sequence). Between the trimmed V and J ends, which lost 3 bases and 2 bases, there was a span of 11 bases. The CDR3 has 14 residues. The CDR3 loop is CASSFGASTYEQYF. The CDR3 DNA follows: TGTGCCAGCAGCTTCGGGGCAAGCACCTACGAGCAGTACTTC.

This clonotype was observed at least ten times. V usage is TRBV20-1 and J usage is TRBJ2-5; D not certain. V was cut by 8 bases and J by 5 bases, with 21 bases left in between. The CDR3 contains 14 residues. The germline gives CDR1 DFQATT, CDR2 SNEGSKA (reference sequence). The CDR3 loop reads CSKKASRSKETQYF. Written as DNA, the CDR3 is TGCAGTAAAAAGGCGAGTCGGTCTAAGGAGACCCAGTACTTC.

CDR3 amino acids: CAISENRIWQDTQYF. Here the CDR3 DNA reads TGTGCCATCAGTGAAAACAGAATTTGGCAAGATACGCAGTATTTT. The chain combines TRBV10-3 with TRBJ2-3; D uncertain. The germline V gene has CDR1 ENHRY and CDR2 SYGVKD. The CDR3 runs to 15 residues. V was shortened by 3 bases and J by 5 bases, with 15 bases between the two germline ends.

This clonotype was seen once. The chain uses TRBV20-1 and TRBJ1-1; 8 bases line up with TRBD1. J gave up 1 base and V 5 bases, and 3 bases lay outside the gene matches. This CDR3 is built from 13 residues. Germline V CDR1 and CDR2: DFQATT, SNEGSKA (reference sequence). The CDR3 here is CSAGGQGNTEAFF. CDR3 DNA sequence: TGCAGTGCTGGCGGACAGGGGAACACTGAAGCTTTCTTT.